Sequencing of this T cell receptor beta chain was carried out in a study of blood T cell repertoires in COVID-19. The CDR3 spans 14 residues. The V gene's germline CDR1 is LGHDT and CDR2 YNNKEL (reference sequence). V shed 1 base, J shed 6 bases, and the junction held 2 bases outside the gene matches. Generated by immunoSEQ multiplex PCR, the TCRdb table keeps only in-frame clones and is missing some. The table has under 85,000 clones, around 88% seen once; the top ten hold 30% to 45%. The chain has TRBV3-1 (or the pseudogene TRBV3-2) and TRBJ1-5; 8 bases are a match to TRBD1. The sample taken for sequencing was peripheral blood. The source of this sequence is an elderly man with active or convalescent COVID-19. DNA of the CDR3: TGTGCCAGCAGCCAAGGACAGGGGAGTCAGCCCCAGCATTTT. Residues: CASSQGQGSQPQHF.